This T cell receptor (beta chain) was recovered during a study of blood T cell repertoires in COVID-19 (dated by TCRdb to 2020 to 2021). The study in broad terms: Samples from collaborators originated in the United States, Italy and Spain and spanned both the acute and convalescent phases of COVID-19. A de-identified subject ID, COVID-19 status, age in years and sex were almost always included in the sample metadata. The prospective study material was composed of cDNA or gDNA derived from T cells, B-cell-depleted T cells, or PBMCs. Subjects who had been exposed to COVID-19, were actively infected with it, or had recovered from it provided the deeply sampled blood TCRbeta repertoires that made up the dataset. Where HLA class I and class II types were available, the types were taken from metadata supplied by the sample provider, not from assay-based typing. The repertoires were released in a freely available public database intended as a resource for research on the immune response to SARS-CoV-2. The samples were drawn from two sources: the first 160 participants of the ongoing ImmuneRACE study, and 950 to 1,500 subjects contributed by 6 global collaborators. Summary of the overall study and its limitations: The amount of clinical and demographic metadata varied by source and participant and was provided uncurated.

Another Seattle source contributed samples from volunteer blood donors who had recovered from COVID-19. Collaborating institutions collected whole blood in K2EDTA tubes following their own protocols. For TCRbeta analysis, collaborators shipped samples as frozen whole blood, isolated PBMCs, or DNA extracted from either of those sample types. As for this clone: Its antigen is currently not known. No per-base quality is available; no much larger clone lies one base away.

TCRbeta CDR3 regions were amplified from genomic DNA using the immunoSEQ Assay, a bias-controlled multiplex PCR. Processing in the source paper ran as follows. Nucleated cell counts per sample were estimated from amplification of reference gene primers within the assay. To quantify the absolute abundance of each unique TCRbeta CDR3 rearrangement, sequence reads were collapsed and filtered. Productive Simpson clonality was computed per sample as the square root of Simpson's diversity index over productive rearrangements. The source is immuneACCESS, and TCRdb retained only in-frame sequences with V and J called. Part of the clones is not carried over; for the studies checked, unresolved V genes explain less than half of this, and the remainder is unexplained. V and J calls and clone size come straight from that table; D and trimming were deduced from the DNA. For this sample there are about 170,000 clones; 80% to 90% appear just once. The ten largest clones add up to roughly 19% of the sample.

The CDR3 has 14 amino acids, counting the end cysteine and phenylalanine. The DNA shown is the 42-base CDR3, in frame from base 1. For CDR1 and CDR2, the germline V gene (reference sequence) lists SGHNT and YYREEE. Trimming removed 0 bases from V and 5 bases from J; the gene matches leave 4 bases unexplained. This sequence originates from a woman aged 70-85 years who had recovered from COVID-19. The chain was built from TRBV5-4 and TRBJ2-5, with TRBD2 matching 7 junction bases. Sequencing was carried out using peripheral blood. The DNA reads as follows: TGTGCCAGCAGCTTGGGAGGGAGGGGTGAGACCCAGTACTTC. It specifies CASSLGGRGETQYF.